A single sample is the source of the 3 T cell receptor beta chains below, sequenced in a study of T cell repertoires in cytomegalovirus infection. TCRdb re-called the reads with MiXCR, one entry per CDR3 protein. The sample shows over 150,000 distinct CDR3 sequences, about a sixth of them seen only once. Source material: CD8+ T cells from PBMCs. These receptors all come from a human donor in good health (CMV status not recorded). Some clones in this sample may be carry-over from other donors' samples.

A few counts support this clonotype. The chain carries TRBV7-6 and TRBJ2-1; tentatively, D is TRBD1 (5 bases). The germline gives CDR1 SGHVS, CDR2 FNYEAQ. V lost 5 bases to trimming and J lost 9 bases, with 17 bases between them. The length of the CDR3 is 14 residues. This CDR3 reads CASSPHPGQGEQFF. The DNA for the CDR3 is TGTGCCAGCAGCCCGCACCCCGGGCAGGGTGAGCAGTTCTTC.

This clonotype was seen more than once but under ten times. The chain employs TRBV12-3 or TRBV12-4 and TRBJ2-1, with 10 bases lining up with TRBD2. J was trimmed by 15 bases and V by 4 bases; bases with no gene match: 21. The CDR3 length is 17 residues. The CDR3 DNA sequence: TGTGCCAGCAGTTCCCAGGGTAGCGGGGGGTCCCTCGCGCCATTGTTCTTC. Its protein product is CASSSQGSGGSLAPLFF.

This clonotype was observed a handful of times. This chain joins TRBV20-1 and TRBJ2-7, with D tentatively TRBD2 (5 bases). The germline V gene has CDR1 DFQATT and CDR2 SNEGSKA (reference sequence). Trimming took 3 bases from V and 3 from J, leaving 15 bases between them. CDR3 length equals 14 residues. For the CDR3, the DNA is TGCAGTGCTAGTGGACTCTCTGATTTCTACGAGCAGTACTTC. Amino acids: CSASGLSDFYEQYF.